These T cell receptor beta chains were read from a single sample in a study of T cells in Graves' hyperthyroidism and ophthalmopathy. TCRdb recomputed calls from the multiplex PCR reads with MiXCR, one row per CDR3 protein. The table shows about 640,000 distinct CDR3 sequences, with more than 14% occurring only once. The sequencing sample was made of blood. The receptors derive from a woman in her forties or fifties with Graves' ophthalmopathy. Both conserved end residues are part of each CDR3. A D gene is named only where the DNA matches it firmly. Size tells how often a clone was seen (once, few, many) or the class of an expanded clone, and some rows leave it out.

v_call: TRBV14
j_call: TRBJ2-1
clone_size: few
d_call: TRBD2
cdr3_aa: CASSQVGTSFYNEQFF
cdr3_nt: TGTGCCAGCAGCCAAGTAGGGACTAGCTTCTACAATGAGCAGTTCTTC

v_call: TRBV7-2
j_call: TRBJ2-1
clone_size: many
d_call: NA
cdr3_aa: CASSPPRQHNEQFF
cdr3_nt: TGTGCCAGCAGCCCCCCACGACAGCACAATGAGCAGTTCTTC

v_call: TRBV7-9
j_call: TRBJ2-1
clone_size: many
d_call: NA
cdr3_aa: CASSLVTGANSEQFF
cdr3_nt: TGTGCCAGCAGCTTAGTAACGGGGGCTAATAGTGAGCAGTTCTTC

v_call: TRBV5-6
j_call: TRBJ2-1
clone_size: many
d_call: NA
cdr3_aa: CASSLGTSLENEQFF
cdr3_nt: TGTGCCAGCAGCTTGGGGACATCCCTGGAGAATGAGCAGTTCTTC

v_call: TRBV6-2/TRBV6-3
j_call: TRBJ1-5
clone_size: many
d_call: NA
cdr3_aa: CASSYSENQPQHF
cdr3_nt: TGTGCCAGCAGTTATTCAGAAAATCAGCCCCAGCATTTT

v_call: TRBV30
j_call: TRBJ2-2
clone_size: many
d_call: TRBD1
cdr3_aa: CAWRRTGFPSGELFF
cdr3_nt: TGTGCCTGGAGGCGGACAGGGTTTCCGTCCGGGGAGCTGTTTTTT

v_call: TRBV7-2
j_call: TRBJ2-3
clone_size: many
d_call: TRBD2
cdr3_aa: CASSLLLAGSTDTQYF
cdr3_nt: TGTGCCAGCAGTTTGCTCCTAGCGGGAAGCACAGATACGCAGTATTTT

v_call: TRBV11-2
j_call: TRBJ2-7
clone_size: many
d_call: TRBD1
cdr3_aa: CASSLRQGKYYEQYF
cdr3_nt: TGTGCCAGCAGCTTAAGACAGGGGAAATACTACGAGCAGTACTTC

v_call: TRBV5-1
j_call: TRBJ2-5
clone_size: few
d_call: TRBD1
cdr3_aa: CASTWDRQETQYF
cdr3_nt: TGCGCCAGCACCTGGGACAGGCAAGAGACCCAGTACTTC

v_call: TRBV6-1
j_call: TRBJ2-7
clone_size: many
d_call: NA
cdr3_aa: CAILRTWPYEQYF
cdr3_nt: TGTGCCATTCTCCGGACATGGCCGTACGAGCAGTACTTC

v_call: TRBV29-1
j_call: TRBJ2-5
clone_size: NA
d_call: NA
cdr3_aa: CSAQTGEETQYF
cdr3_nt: TGCAGCGCCCAAACCGGGGAAGAGACCCAGTACTTC

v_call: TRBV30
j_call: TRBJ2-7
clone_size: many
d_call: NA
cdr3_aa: CAWSVGTYEQYF
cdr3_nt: TGTGCCTGGAGTGTGGGCACCTACGAGCAGTACTTC

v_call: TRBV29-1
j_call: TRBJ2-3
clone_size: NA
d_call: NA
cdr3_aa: CSVDLGNTDTQYF
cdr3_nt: TGCAGCGTTGATCTTGGGAACACAGATACGCAGTATTTT

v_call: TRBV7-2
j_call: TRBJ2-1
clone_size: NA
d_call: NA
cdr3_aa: CASSRLGGDRGSSGSYNEQFF
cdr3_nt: TGTGCCAGCAGCCGTCTCGGCGGGGACAGGGGATCTAGCGGGAGCTACAATGAGCAGTTCTTC

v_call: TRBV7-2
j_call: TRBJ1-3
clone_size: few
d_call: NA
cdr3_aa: CASSLRVGNTIYF
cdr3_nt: TGTGCCAGCAGCTTAAGGGTTGGAAACACCATATATTTT

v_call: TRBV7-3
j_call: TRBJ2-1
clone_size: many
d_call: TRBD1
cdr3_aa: CASSGTGDEQFF
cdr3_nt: TGTGCCAGCAGCGGAACAGGGGATGAGCAGTTCTTC

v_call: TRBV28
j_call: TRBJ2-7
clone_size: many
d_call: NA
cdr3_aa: CASSLIQRLITYEQYF
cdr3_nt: TGTGCCAGCAGTTTAATCCAGAGACTAATAACCTACGAGCAGTACTTC